The 3 T cell receptor beta chains below were found in one sample sequenced in a study of cytomegalovirus exposure and HLA in healthy donors listed by TCRdb under 2017. The library was obtained by the immunoSEQ multiplex PCR assay. For the multiplex PCR, a mixture combining 60 forward primers for TCR Vbeta segments and 13 reverse primers for TCR Jbeta segments was used. The table comes from immuneACCESS by way of TCRdb, which keeps in-frame sequences with V and J called. Part of the clones is missing from these tables; in studies checked, under half for an unresolved V gene and the rest for unknown reasons. Counted in this sample were about 160,000 clones; roughly 78% of them appeared once. Less than 8.5% of the sample goes to the ten largest clones. Specimen: PBMCs. All receptors come from a man aged 35 to 55 in good health and CMV-seropositive.

V gene TRBV27 combines with J gene TRBJ2-5; TRBD1 matches at 7 bases. The end of the DNA fits TRBJ2-7 better, so the J call may be wrong. This CDR3 has 15 amino acids. Germline V lookup: CDR1 MNHEY, CDR2 SMNVEV (reference sequence). The CDR3, as DNA: TGTGCCAGCAGGAAGACAGGGAGTCTTTCCTACGAGCAGTACTTC. This encodes CASRKTGSLSYEQYF.

CDR3 DNA: TGTGCCAGCAGCGTAGATGGGGGGAAGAACACTGAAGCTTTCTTT. This codes for CASSVDGGKNTEAFF. J is TRBJ1-1 and V is TRBV9; weak D call: TRBD1 (5 bases). The CDR3 length is 15 residues. The V end was cut by 0 bases, the J end by 1 base, with 10 bases between. CDR1 and CDR2 from the germline V gene are SGDLS and YYNGEE. Full variable domain (outside the CDR3, taken from reference TRBV9 and TRBJ1-1): DSGVTQTPKHLITATGQRVTLRCSPRSGDLSVYWYQQSLDQGLQFLIQYYNGEERAKGNILERFSAQQFPDLHSELNLSSLELGDSALYFCASSVDGGKNTEAFFGQGTRLTVV.

V is TRBV5-1 and J is TRBJ2-6; 9 nucleotides match TRBD1. This CDR3 region has 16 residues. The ends lost 2 bases at V and 3 bases at J; junction bases unmatched: 3. Germline V gives CDR1 SGHRS, CDR2 YFSETQ. The CDR3 DNA follows: TGCGCCAGCAGCTTTGACAGGGGGAATGGGGCCAACGTCCTGACTTTC. Translated, it gives CASSFDRGNGANVLTF.